What follows describes a single T cell receptor (beta chain). Its antigen is unidentified. TCRdb reprocessed the 5' RACE reads; each CDR3 protein has one entry and no DNA is given. The table for this sample gives a few hundred thousand distinct CDR3 sequences. The data originate from a study of monozygotic twins with inflammatory bowel disease. The CDR3 runs 13 residues. Points from the study as a whole: Resolution of different T cell subtypes was not achieved.

The rearrangement joins TRBV12-3 or TRBV12-4 to TRBJ2-2; without DNA, the TCRdb call of TRBD1 cannot be checked. The clonotype originates from a human donor with ulcerative colitis or Crohn's disease, or a healthy co-twin of an affected twin (not recorded which). The sequenced material came from blood. This CDR3 is CAGGEFATGELFF.